The rows below give T cell receptor beta chains drawn from one sample of a study of response to subunit inactivated influenza vaccine. TCRdb used MiXCR to reprocess the RT-PCR reads, holding one entry per CDR3 protein. Among 250,000 to 350,000 distinct CDR3 sequences listed, over 20% were seen once. The material sequenced was PBMCs from blood, taken about 20 months after vaccination. Receptors were obtained from a man in his fifties or sixties who received an inactivated influenza vaccine. The CDR3 runs from the conserved cysteine through the conserved F or W. The D gene is left open where the match is weak. Some rows have no size entry. The others give once, few or many, or a class for an expanded clone.

V,J,size,D,CDR3,DNA
TRBV28,TRBJ2-1,few,TRBD2,CASSLLLAEQFF,TGTGCCAGCAGTTTACTACTAGCGGAGCAGTTCTTC
TRBV4-3,TRBJ2-1,few,-,CASSQGGQYNEQFF,TGCGCCAGCAGCCAAGGAGGCCAGTACAATGAGCAGTTCTTC
TRBV12-5,TRBJ1-5,many,TRBD1,CASGLESRGKQPQHF,TGTGCTAGTGGTTTGGAATCCAGGGGGAAGCAGCCCCAGCATTTT
TRBV28,TRBJ1-3,few,-,CASSARTNTIYF,TGTGCCAGCAGTGCCCGGACAAACACCATATATTTT
TRBV20-1,TRBJ2-7,-,-,CSARTDRYEQYF,TGCAGTGCTCGTACCGACCGCTACGAGCAGTACTTC
TRBV24-1,TRBJ2-7,few,TRBD2,CATSDSGGSYEQYF,TGTGCCACCAGTGATTCCGGGGGGTCCTACGAGCAGTACTTC
TRBV6-5,TRBJ1-6,few,-,CASSYNRVFGYSPLHF,TGTGCCAGCAGTTACAATCGTGTTTTCGGGTACTCACCCCTCCACTTT
TRBV4-1,TRBJ1-5,few,-,CASSLERSNQPQHF,TGCGCCAGCAGCCTCGAACGGAGCAATCAGCCCCAGCATTTT
TRBV6-2/TRBV6-3,TRBJ1-1,few,-,CASSPGGSTEAFF,TGTGCCAGCAGCCCGGGGGGTAGCACTGAAGCTTTCTTT
TRBV30,TRBJ1-5,-,-,CAWSRMGDQPQHF,TGTGCCTGGAGCCGCATGGGGGATCAGCCCCAGCATTTT
TRBV19,TRBJ1-6,-,TRBD1,CASSTISTGVRSSPLHF,TGTGCCAGTAGTACCATCTCAACAGGGGTGAGGAGTTCACCCCTCCACTTT
TRBV29-1,TRBJ1-2,many,TRBD1,CSAIDRDRGSYGYTF,TGCAGCGCGATAGACCGGGACAGGGGATCCTATGGCTACACCTTC
TRBV4-3,TRBJ1-2,many,TRBD1,CASSQDSSGQGRYTF,TGCGCCAGCAGCCAAGATAGTTCGGGACAGGGACGCTACACCTTC
TRBV7-9,TRBJ2-1,few,TRBD1,CASSPTRDRAYNEQFF,TGTGCCAGCAGTCCGACCCGGGACAGGGCCTACAATGAGCAGTTCTTC
TRBV12-3/TRBV12-4,TRBJ1-4,-,TRBD1,CASSFGTEEKLFF,TGTGCCAGCAGTTTCGGGACAGAAGAAAAACTGTTTTTT
TRBV7-2,TRBJ1-6,-,-,CASSLPTGSPLHF,TGTGCCAGCAGCTTACCGACGGGTTCACCCCTCCACTTT
TRBV4-2,TRBJ1-2,many,-,CASSQDRGWDGYTF,TGTGCCAGCAGCCAGGACCGGGGCTGGGATGGCTACACCTTC
TRBV6-2/TRBV6-3,TRBJ1-1,-,TRBD1,CASSLQTGMNTEAFF,TGTGCCAGCAGTCTTCAGACAGGGATGAACACTGAAGCTTTCTTT
TRBV6-1,TRBJ1-1,many,-,CASSLGGGRWLSTEAFF,TGTGCCAGCAGCCTCGGGGGAGGGAGGTGGTTGAGCACTGAAGCTTTCTTT
TRBV19,TRBJ1-5,few,-,CASSTPNNQPQHF,TGTGCCAGTAGTACTCCAAACAATCAGCCCCAGCATTTT
TRBV7-9,TRBJ1-1,few,-,CASSGIQGAEAFF,TGTGCCAGCAGCGGGATCCAGGGCGCTGAAGCTTTCTTT
TRBV5-6,TRBJ1-1,few,-,CASSFQAVNTEAFF,TGTGCCAGCAGCTTTCAAGCGGTGAACACTGAAGCTTTCTTT
TRBV5-1,TRBJ1-1,many,-,CASSGNRVGTEAFF,TGCGCCAGCAGCGGTAATAGGGTTGGCACTGAAGCTTTCTTT